The T cell receptor beta chain described here comes from a study of T-cell reconstitution after alpha-beta-depleted transplantation in children. Unique molecular identifiers were used in preparing the TCRbeta library. MiXCR, run by TCRdb on the PCR reads, gives a single entry per CDR3 protein. The sample holds about 500,000 distinct CDR3 sequences, roughly 33% seen once. This clonotype was seen more than once but under ten times. V was clipped by 6 bases and J by 0 bases; unmatched bases: 14. CDR3 length equals 17 residues. Germline assignment: CDR1 MDHEN and CDR2 SYDVKM. The J gene is TRBJ2-7, the V gene TRBV28; 7 positions agree with TRBD2. This clonotype was sampled from a human donor who donated a stem cell graft to a child with aplastic anemia. The source was PBMCs from the stem cell graft donor, collected from the stem cell graft. CDR3 DNA sequence: TGTGCCAGCAGAACCCCCGGGCTAGCGGATAACTCCTACGAGCAGTACTTC. Its translation: CASRTPGLADNSYEQYF.